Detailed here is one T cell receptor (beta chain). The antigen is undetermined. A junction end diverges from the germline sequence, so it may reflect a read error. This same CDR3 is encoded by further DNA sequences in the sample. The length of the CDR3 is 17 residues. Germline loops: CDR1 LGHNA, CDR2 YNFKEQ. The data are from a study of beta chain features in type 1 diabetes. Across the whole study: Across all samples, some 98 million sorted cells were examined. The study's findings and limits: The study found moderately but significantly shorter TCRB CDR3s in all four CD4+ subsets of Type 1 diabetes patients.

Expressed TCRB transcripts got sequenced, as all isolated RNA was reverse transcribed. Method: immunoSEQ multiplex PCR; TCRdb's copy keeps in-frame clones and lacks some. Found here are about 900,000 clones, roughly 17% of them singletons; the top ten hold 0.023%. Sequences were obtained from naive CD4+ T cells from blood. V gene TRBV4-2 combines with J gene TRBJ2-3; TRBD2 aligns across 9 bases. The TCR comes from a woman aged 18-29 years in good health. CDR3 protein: CASSRTAGGRSTDTQYF. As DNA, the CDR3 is TGTGCCAGCAGCCGAACAGCGGGAGGTAGGAGCACAGATACACAGTATTTT.